A single sample is the source of the 9 T cell receptor beta chains below, sequenced in a study of shared clonotypes between healthy human individuals. Here immunoSEQ multiplex PCR was the method, and the copy in TCRdb shows in-frame clones only, minus some. Of about a million clones in the sample, 60% to 80% were seen once. Specimen: memory CD4+ T cells sorted from blood. Subset in this sample: CD45RA-negative fraction. The origin of the receptors is a man younger than 30 in good health.

This chain connects TRBV11-2 to TRBJ1-2, with D perhaps TRBD1 (6 bases). The CDR3 spans 13 residues. V gave up 7 bases and J gave up 2 bases, with 11 bases separating them. CDR1 and CDR2 (germline): SGHAT, FQNNGV. CDR3 nucleotides: TGTGCCAGCACCGTGGACAGCAACTATGGCTACACCTTC. Residues: CASTVDSNYGYTF.

This clone occurred a few times. This chain uses TRBV23-1 with TRBJ2-2; no firm D call. TRBV23-1 has ORF status, its function being uncertain. The CDR3 has 10 amino acids. V was shortened by 4 bases and J by 6 bases, with 0 bases between the two germline ends. As DNA, the CDR3 is TGCGCCAGCAGTCCCGGGGAGCTGTTTTTT. This translates into CASSPGELFF.

This clone was observed once. The CDR3 protein is CASSLDGLYNEQFF. CDR3 bases: TGTGCCAGCAGCTTGGATGGACTGTACAATGAGCAGTTCTTC. The chain couples TRBV5-4 to TRBJ2-1, with a possible D match to TRBD2 (5 bases). Trimming cost V 0 bases and J 4 bases, with 8 bases left between them. CDR1 SGHNT and CDR2 YYREEE come from the germline V gene (reference sequence). The CDR3 runs 14 residues.

On this clone: Other DNA sequences of this sample code for an identical CDR3. The rearrangement links TRBV10-3 to TRBJ2-2; unclear D gene. V was pared by 0 bases and J by 1 base, with 3 bases between. CDR3 length: 14 residues. The germline V gene has CDR1 ENHRY and CDR2 SYGVKD. CDR3 protein: CAISESRNTGELFF. In nucleotides, the CDR3 is TGTGCCATCAGTGAGTCTAGGAACACCGGGGAGCTGTTTTTT.

Worth noting for this clone: The sample holds other DNA sequences that translate to the same CDR3. The chain links TRBV30 to TRBJ2-2; D uncertain. Germline V gives CDR1 GTSNPN, CDR2 SVGIG (reference sequence). This CDR3 comprises 14 residues. V gave up 0 bases and J gave up 2 bases, with 7 bases separating them. CDR3 bases: TGTGCCTGGAGTGTACTCAGTAACACCGGGGAGCTGTTTTTT. This sequence encodes CAWSVLSNTGELFF. Variable domain in full (rest from reference TRBV30 and TRBJ2-2): SQTIHQWPATLVQPVGSPLSLECTVEGTSNPNLYWYRQAAGRGLQLLFYSVGIGQISSEVPQNLSASRPQDRQFILSSKKLLLSDSGFYLCAWSVLSNTGELFFGEGSRLTVL.

This chain links TRBV5-1 with TRBJ2-7, with 11 bases that match TRBD1. Trimming took 4 bases from V and 7 from J; bases not matched to a gene: 7. Looked up from germline, CDR1 is SGHRS and CDR2 is YFSETQ. The CDR3 runs 14 residues. The CDR3 sequence is CASSRGQGANEQYF. The CDR3 DNA sequence: TGCGCCAGCAGCAGAGGACAGGGGGCGAATGAGCAGTACTTC.

This chain joins TRBV7-3 and TRBJ2-1, with TRBD2 identical over 9 bases. V was pared by 5 bases and J by 9 bases, with 14 bases of the junction left unmatched. The germline CDR1 and CDR2 sequences are SGHTA and FQGTGA. CDR3 length equals 16 residues. CDR3 region: CASSLSAAGGLGEQFF. The DNA for the CDR3 is TGTGCCAGCAGCCTCTCCGCCGCGGGGGGGCTCGGTGAGCAGTTCTTC.

The chain combines TRBV10-3 with TRBJ1-4, with TRBD1 matching 9 bases. CDR1 and CDR2 from the germline V gene are ENHRY and SYGVKD. V gave up 6 bases and J gave up 8 bases; unmatched junction bases: 10. CDR3 length: 15 amino acids. CDR3 amino acids: CAISQRDRVGEKLFF. In nucleotides, the CDR3 is TGTGCCATCAGCCAAAGGGACAGGGTGGGAGAAAAACTGTTTTTT.

The rearrangement links TRBV5-4 to TRBJ1-2; 10 nucleotides line up with TRBD1. The CDR3 spans 13 residues. J lost 4 bases, V lost 7 bases, and 4 bases had no gene match. The germline CDR1 and CDR2 sequences are SGHNT and YYREEE (reference sequence). The chain's CDR3 is CASGWTGGYGYTF. As DNA, the CDR3 is TGTGCCAGCGGATGGACAGGGGGCTATGGCTACACCTTC.